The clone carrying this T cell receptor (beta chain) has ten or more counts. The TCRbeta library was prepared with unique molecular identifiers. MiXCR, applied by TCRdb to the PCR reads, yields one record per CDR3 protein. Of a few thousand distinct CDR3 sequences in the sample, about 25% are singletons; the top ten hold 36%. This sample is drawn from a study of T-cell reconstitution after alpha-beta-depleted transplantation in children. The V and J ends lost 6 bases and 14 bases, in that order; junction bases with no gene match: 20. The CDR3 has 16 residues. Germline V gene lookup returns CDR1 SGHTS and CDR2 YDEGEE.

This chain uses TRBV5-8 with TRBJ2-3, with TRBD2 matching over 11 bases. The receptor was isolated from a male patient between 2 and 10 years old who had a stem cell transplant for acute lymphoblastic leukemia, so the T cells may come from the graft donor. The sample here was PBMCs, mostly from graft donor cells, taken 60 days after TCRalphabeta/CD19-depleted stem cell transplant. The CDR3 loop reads CASNKYGGQKLAGGYF. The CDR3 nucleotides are TGTGCCAGCAATAAATATGGGGGTCAGAAGCTAGCGGGAGGGTATTTT.